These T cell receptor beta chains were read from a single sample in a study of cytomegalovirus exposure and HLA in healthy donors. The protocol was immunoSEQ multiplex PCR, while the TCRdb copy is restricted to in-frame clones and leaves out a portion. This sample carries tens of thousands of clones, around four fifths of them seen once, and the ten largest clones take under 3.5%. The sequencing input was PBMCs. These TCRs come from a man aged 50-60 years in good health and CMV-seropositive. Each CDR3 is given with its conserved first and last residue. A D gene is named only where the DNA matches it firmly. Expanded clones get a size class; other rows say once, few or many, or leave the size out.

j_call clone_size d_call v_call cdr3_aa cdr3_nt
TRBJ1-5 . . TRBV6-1 CASSYRGSQPQHF TGTGCCAGCAGTTATAGGGGGTCTCAGCCCCAGCATTTT
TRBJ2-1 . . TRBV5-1 CASSDGGTALQGEQFF TGCGCCAGCAGCGACGGAGGGACGGCCCTACAAGGTGAGCAGTTCTTC
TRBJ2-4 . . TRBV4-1 CASSQVGPRGKNIQYF TGCGCCAGCAGCCAAGTGGGGCCACGAGGCAAAAACATTCAGTACTTC
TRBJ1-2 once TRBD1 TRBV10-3 CAISEPHGQVNYGYTF TGTGCCATCAGTGAGCCCCATGGACAGGTTAACTATGGCTACACCTTC
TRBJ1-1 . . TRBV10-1 CASSEGWGHRNTEAFF TGCGCCAGCAGTGAGGGATGGGGGCACCGGAACACTGAAGCTTTCTTT
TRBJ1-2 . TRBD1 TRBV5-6 CASSRTGTPYGYTF TGTGCCAGCTCTAGGACAGGGACTCCCTATGGCTACACCTTC
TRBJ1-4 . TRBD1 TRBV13 CASRAGQDNEKLFF TGTGCCAGCAGGGCGGGACAGGATAATGAAAAACTGTTTTTT
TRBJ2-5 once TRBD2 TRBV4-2 CASSQVEASGRETQYF TGTGCCAGCAGCCAAGTTGAGGCTAGCGGGAGGGAGACCCAGTACTTC
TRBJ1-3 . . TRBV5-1 CASSLLQSTSGNTIYF TGCGCCAGCAGCTTGTTACAGAGCACCTCTGGAAACACCATATATTTT
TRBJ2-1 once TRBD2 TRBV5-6 CASSLVSSGIGNEQFF TGTGCCAGCAGCTTGGTGTCTAGCGGGATAGGTAATGAGCAGTTCTTC
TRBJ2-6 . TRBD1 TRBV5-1 CASSLATGGSSSGANGLTF TGCGCCAGCAGCTTGGCGACAGGGGGTAGTTCTTCTGGGGCCAACGGCCTGACTTTC
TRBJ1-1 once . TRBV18 CASSRQTENTEAFF TGTGCCAGCTCACGACAGACGGAGAACACTGAAGCTTTCTTT
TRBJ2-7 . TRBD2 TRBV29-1 CSVGLAGREYF TGCAGCGTCGGACTAGCGGGGAGGGAGTACTTC
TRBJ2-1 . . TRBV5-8 CASSFGGTYNEQFF TGTGCCAGCAGCTTCGGCGGCACCTACAATGAGCAGTTCTTC
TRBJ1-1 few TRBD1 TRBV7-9 CSSSVGTGVNEAFF TGTTCCAGCAGCGTGGGGACAGGGGTTAATGAAGCTTTCTTT
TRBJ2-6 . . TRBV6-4 CASSDQGSGANVLTF TGTGCCAGCAGCGACCAGGGGTCAGGGGCCAACGTCCTGACTTTC
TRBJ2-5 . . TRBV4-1 CASSQDRTSGWTKQETQYF TGCGCCAGCAGCCAAGACCGGACGAGCGGTTGGACTAAACAAGAGACCCAGTACTTC
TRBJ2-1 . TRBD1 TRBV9 CASSVAAGRGPHEQFF TGTGCCAGCAGCGTCGCCGCGGGCAGGGGGCCTCATGAGCAGTTCTTC
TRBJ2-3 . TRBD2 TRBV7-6 CASSLFETSDTDTQYF TGTGCCAGCAGCTTATTCGAGACTAGCGACACAGATACGCAGTATTTT
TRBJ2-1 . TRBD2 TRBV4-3 CASSQAPPLAGDEQFF TGCGCCAGCAGCCAAGCCCCCCCACTAGCGGGAGATGAGCAGTTCTTC
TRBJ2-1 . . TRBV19 CASSIMTSSNEQFF TGTGCCAGTAGTATAATGACTAGTTCCAATGAGCAGTTCTTC
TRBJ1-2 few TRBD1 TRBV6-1 CASAGAGGSYGYTF TGTGCCAGCGCCGGAGCAGGGGGATCCTATGGCTACACCTTC
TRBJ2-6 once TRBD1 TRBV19 CASTQGAGANGLTF TGTGCCAGTACCCAGGGGGCTGGGGCCAACGGCCTGACTTTC
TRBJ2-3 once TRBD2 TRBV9 CASSVESGSADTQYF TGTGCCAGCAGCGTAGAGAGCGGGAGTGCAGATACGCAGTATTTT
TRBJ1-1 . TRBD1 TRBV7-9 CASSMGQLANTEAFF TGTGCCAGCAGTATGGGACAGCTCGCGAACACTGAAGCTTTCTTT
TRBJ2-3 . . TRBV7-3 CASSPVRSDTQYF TGTGCCAGCAGCCCGGTTCGGTCTGATACGCAGTATTTT
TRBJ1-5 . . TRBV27 CASSLQGWQPQHF TGTGCCAGCAGTTTACAGGGCTGGCAGCCCCAGCATTTT
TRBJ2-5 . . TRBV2 CASSEGQGLRNYF TGTGCCAGCAGTGAAGGGCAGGGACTCAGAAACTACTTC
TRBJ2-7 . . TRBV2 CASRGGGRAYEQYF TGTGCCAGCAGGGGAGGGGGGAGAGCCTACGAGCAGTACTTC
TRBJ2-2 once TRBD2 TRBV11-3 CASSLGLLLNTGELFF TGTGCCAGCAGCTTGGGACTACTTCTTAACACCGGGGAGCTGTTTTTT
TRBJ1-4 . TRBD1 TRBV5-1 CASSPGQGVSSNEKLFF TGCGCCAGCAGCCCCGGACAGGGTGTTTCATCTAATGAAAAACTGTTTTTT
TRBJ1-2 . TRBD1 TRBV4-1 CASNSLSRQGIGYTF TGCGCCAGCAACTCACTGTCACGACAGGGAATAGGCTACACCTTC
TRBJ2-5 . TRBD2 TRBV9 CASSGLALQETQYF TGTGCCAGCAGCGGACTAGCGCTACAAGAGACCCAGTACTTC
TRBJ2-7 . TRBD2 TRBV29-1 CSAGTSAAYEQYF TGCAGCGCCGGGACTAGCGCCGCCTACGAGCAGTACTTC
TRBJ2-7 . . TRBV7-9 CSSSLWDRLENYEQYF TGTTCCAGCAGCTTATGGGATCGACTAGAGAACTACGAGCAGTACTTC
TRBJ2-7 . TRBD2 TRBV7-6 CASSLDWGGVSEQYF TGTGCCAGCAGCTTAGATTGGGGGGGAGTCAGTGAGCAGTACTTC
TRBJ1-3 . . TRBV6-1 CASSEPGSGNTIYF TGTGCCAGCAGTGAACCCGGTTCTGGAAACACCATATATTTT
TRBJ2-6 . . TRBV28 CASSLSNSGANVLTF TGTGCCAGCAGCCTCAGTAACTCTGGGGCCAACGTCCTGACTTTC
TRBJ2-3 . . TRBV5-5 CASSLPGGDTQYF TGTGCCAGCAGCTTGCCCGGGGGAGATACGCAGTATTTT
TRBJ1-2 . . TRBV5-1 CASSLALLGQGEDGYTF TGCGCCAGCAGCTTGGCCCTCTTGGGGCAGGGTGAGGATGGCTACACCTTC
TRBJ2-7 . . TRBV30 CAWSVPTGRASYEQYF TGTGCCTGGAGTGTACCCACCGGGAGAGCTTCCTACGAGCAGTACTTC
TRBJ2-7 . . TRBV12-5 CASGSGEGPYEQYF TGTGCTAGTGGTTCAGGGGAAGGGCCCTACGAGCAGTACTTC
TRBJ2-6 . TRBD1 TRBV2 CASNVQGAQSGANVLTF TGTGCCAGCAATGTCCAGGGGGCTCAATCTGGGGCCAACGTCCTGACTTTC
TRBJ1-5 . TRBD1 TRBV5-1 CASSLGDRDNQPQHF TGCGCCAGCAGCTTGGGGGACAGGGATAATCAGCCCCAGCATTTT
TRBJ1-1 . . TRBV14 CASSFIPSGVTEAFF TGTGCCAGCAGCTTCATCCCTTCAGGGGTAACTGAAGCTTTCTTT
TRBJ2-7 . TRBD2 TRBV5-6 CASSFSGLYEQYF TGTGCCAGCAGCTTTAGCGGGCTCTACGAGCAGTACTTC
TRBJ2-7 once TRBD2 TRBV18 CASSPSGRKEYEQYF TGTGCCAGCTCACCTAGCGGGAGGAAAGAATACGAGCAGTACTTC
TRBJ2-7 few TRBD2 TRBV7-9 CASSLASGFSYEQYF TGTGCCAGCAGCTTAGCTAGCGGGTTTTCCTACGAGCAGTACTTC
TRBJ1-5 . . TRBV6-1 CASSVQSSNQPQHF TGTGCCAGCAGTGTACAGTCGAGCAATCAGCCCCAGCATTTT
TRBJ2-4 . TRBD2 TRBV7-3 CASTSQGVAGVGF TGTGCCAGCACCTCCCAAGGGGTGGCGGGAGTCGGCTTC
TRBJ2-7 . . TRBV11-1 CASSLGPLREQYF TGTGCCAGCAGTTTAGGCCCCCTGCGCGAGCAGTACTTC
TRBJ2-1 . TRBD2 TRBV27 CASSLSSGRGYEQFF TGTGCCAGCAGTTTATCGAGCGGGAGAGGATATGAGCAGTTCTTC
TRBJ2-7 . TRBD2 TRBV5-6 CASSLGLAATYEQYF TGTGCCAGCAGCCTGGGACTAGCGGCAACCTACGAGCAGTACTTC
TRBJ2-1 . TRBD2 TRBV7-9 CASRGQREDEQFF TGTGCCAGCAGGGGCCAACGGGAGGATGAGCAGTTCTTC